Detailed here is one TCR beta chain. The table came from immunoSEQ multiplex PCR; TCRdb's copy has only in-frame clones and leaves some out. This sample has roughly 50,000 clones, with more than 85% found just once. This record comes from a study of T cell changes during pregnancy in multiple sclerosis. V was clipped by 6 bases and J by 4 bases; unmatched bases: 10. This CDR3 is built from 15 residues. CDR1 is LNHDA and CDR2 is SQIVND in the germline V gene (reference sequence). The receptor was isolated from a female donor with multiple sclerosis, enrolled in a pregnancy study. Source: CD4+ T cells from peripheral blood mononuclear cells, taken after pregnancy. The rearrangement joins TRBV19 to TRBJ2-7; 9 positions agree with TRBD1. The CDR3 loop is CASRTTGTGTYEQYF. In DNA, the CDR3 is TGTGCCAGTAGAACAACCGGGACAGGGACTTACGAGCAGTACTTC.